This T cell receptor (beta chain) was documented in a study of blood T cell repertoires in COVID-19 (dated by TCRdb to 2020 to 2022). For the study in its entirety: Collaborator samples came from the United States, Italy and Spain and covered acute and convalescent phases of COVID-19. The repertoires were released in a freely available public database intended as a resource for research on the immune response to SARS-CoV-2. The samples were drawn from the first 160 participants of the ongoing ImmuneRACE study and from 950 to 1,500 subjects provided by 6 global collaborators. Sample metadata almost always included a de-identified subject ID, COVID-19 status, age in years and sex. The material from the prospective study consisted of cDNA or gDNA derived from T cells, B-cell-depleted T cells, or PBMCs. Where HLA class I and class II types were available, the types were taken from metadata supplied by the sample provider, not from assay-based typing. Deeply sampled blood TCRbeta repertoires from subjects exposed to, actively infected with, or recovered from COVID-19 were included in the dataset.

The paper's findings and limits, for the study overall: Clinical and demographic metadata were provided uncurated, with the amount varying by source and participant.

Cut back by 3 bases and 2 bases, the V and J ends lie 11 bases apart. The CDR1 and CDR2 encoded by the germline V gene (reference sequence) are DFQATT and SNEGSKA. The CDR3 starts with the cysteine, ends with the phenylalanine, and has 13 residues. The CDR3 DNA has 39 bases and is translated from base 1. Enrolling through a virtual design, the prospective study's participants ranged in age from roughly 18 to 95 years and lived across some 22 United States geographic areas. In the prospective study, participants were assigned to cohorts based on the clinical history participants reported in a screening survey and a study questionnaire. A participant counted as exposed if, within 2 weeks of entering the study, that participant had been in contact with someone who had a PCR-confirmed or clinician-diagnosed COVID-19 case. Each participant in the prospective study had whole blood, serum and a nasopharyngeal or oropharyngeal swab collected by mobile phlebotomists. Additional blood draws and questionnaires over an approximately 2-month period could optionally be provided by prospective study participants. Prospective study blood samples were shipped either frozen or at room temperature before DNA extraction.

With regard to this clone: No cognate antigen has been identified for it. There are no base qualities to consult, and no much larger clone falls within one base.

TCRbeta CDR3 regions were amplified from genomic DNA by means of the immunoSEQ Assay, a bias-controlled multiplex PCR. In the paper's pipeline: The number of nucleated cells in each sample was estimated by amplification of reference gene primers within the assay. Sequence reads were collapsed and filtered to measure the absolute abundance of every unique TCRbeta CDR3 rearrangement. For each sample, productive Simpson clonality was calculated by taking the square root of Simpson's diversity index across productive rearrangements. Held by TCRdb, this immuneACCESS table contains in-frame sequences only and omits some clones. Under half of the omission traces to an unresolved V gene where checked; the cause of the rest is unknown. V and J calls and clone size are as listed in that table; D and trimming were resolved from the DNA. This sample is represented by roughly 270,000 clones; roughly 80% of them were singletons. Clones ranked in the top ten supply more than 4% of the sample.

The receptor was isolated from a middle-aged man who had been exposed to COVID-19. The chain is encoded by TRBV20-1 joined to TRBJ2-7; TRBD2 is a possible D gene, resting on 6 matching bases. The sequenced sample was PBMCs or T cells enriched from blood (not recorded which). The DNA sequence is given as TGCAGTGCTAGTTCCGGGAGTCCCTACGAGCAGTACTTC. The resulting protein is CSASSGSPYEQYF.